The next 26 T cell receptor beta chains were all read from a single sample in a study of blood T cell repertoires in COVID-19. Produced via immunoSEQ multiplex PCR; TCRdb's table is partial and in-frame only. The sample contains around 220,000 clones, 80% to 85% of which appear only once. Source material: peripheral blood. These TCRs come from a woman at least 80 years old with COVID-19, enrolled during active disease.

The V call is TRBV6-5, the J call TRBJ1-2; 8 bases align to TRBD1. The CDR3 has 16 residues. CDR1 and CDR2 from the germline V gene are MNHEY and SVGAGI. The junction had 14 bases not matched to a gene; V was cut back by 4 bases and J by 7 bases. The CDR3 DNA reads TGTGCCAGCAGTTCCCTGCCGGGGACAGGCGGCAGTGGCTACACCTTC. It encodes CASSSLPGTGGSGYTF.

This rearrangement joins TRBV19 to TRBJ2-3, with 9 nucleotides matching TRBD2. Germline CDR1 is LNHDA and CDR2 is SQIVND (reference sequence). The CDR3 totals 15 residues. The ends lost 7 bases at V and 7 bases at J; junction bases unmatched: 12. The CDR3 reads CASTPGGAGGNTQYF. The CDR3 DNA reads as TGTGCCAGTACCCCCGGGGGAGCGGGGGGAAATACGCAGTATTTT. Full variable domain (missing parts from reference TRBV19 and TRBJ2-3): DGGITQSPKYLFRKEGQNVTLSCEQNLNHDAMYWYRQDPGQGLRLIYYSQIVNDFQKGDIAEGYSVSREKKESFPLTVTSAQKNPTAFYLCASTPGGAGGNTQYFGPGTRLTVL.

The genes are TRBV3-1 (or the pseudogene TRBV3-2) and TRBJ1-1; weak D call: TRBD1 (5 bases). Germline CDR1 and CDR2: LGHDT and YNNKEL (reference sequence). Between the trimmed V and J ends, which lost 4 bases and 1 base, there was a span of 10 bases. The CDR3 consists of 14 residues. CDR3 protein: CASSPYGGNTEAFF. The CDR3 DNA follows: TGTGCCAGCAGCCCCTACGGGGGGAACACTGAAGCTTTCTTT.

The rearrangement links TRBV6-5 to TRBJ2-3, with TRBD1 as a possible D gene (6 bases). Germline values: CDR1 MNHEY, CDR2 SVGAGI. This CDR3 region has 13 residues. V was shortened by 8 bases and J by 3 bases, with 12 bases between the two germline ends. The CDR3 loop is CASGRDITDTQYF. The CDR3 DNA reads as TGTGCCAGCGGTCGGGACATTACAGATACGCAGTATTTT.

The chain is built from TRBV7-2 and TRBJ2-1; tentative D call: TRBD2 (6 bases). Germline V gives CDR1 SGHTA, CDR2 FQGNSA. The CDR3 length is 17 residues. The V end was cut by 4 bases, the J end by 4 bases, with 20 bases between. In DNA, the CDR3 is TGTGCCAGCAGCTCCCCCGGGGTGCGCGGGATGTACAATGAGCAGTTCTTC. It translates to CASSSPGVRGMYNEQFF. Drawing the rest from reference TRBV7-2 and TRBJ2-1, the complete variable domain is GAGVSQSPSNKVTEKGKDVELRCDPISGHTALYWYRQSLGQGLEFLIYFQGNSAPDKSGLPSDRFSAERTGGSVSTLTIQRTQQEDSAVYLCASSSPGVRGMYNEQFFGPGTRLTVL.

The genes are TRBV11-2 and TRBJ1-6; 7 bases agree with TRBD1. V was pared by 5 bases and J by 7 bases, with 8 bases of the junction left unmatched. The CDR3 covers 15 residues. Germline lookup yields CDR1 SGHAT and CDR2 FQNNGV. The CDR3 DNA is TGTGCCAGCAGCCCCGACAGGGCGCACAATTCACCCCTCCACTTT. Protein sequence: CASSPDRAHNSPLHF.

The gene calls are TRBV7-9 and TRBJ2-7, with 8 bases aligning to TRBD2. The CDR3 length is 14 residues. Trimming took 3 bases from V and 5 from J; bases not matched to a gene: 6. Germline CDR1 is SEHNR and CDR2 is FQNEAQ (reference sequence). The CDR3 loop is CASSFPGGGDEQYF. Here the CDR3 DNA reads TGTGCCAGCAGCTTTCCGGGAGGGGGGGACGAGCAGTACTTC.

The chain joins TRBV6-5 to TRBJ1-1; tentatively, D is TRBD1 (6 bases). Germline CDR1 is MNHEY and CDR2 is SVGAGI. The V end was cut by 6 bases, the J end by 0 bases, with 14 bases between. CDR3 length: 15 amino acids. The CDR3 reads CASSRGQTMNTEAFF. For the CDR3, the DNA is TGTGCCAGCAGCCGCGGACAGACAATGAACACTGAAGCTTTCTTT.

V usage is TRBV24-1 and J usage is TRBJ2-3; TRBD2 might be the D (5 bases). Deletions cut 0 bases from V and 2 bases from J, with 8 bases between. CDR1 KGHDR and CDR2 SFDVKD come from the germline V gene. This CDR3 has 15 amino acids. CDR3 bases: TGTGCCACCAGTGATTTGTCCCGGGACACAGATACGCAGTATTTT. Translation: CATSDLSRDTDTQYF.

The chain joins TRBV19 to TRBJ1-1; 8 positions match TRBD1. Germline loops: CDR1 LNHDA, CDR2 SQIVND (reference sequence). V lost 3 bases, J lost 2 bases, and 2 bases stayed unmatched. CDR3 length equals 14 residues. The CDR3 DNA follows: TGTGCCAGTAGTATGGGACAGGCAAACACTGAAGCTTTCTTT. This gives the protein CASSMGQANTEAFF.

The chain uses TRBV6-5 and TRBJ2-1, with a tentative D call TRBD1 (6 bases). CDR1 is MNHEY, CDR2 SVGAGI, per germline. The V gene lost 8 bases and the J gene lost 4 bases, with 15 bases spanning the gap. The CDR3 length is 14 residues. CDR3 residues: CASSRQGPYNEQFF. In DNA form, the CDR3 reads TGTGCCAGCTCTCGCCAGGGGCCTTACAATGAGCAGTTCTTC.

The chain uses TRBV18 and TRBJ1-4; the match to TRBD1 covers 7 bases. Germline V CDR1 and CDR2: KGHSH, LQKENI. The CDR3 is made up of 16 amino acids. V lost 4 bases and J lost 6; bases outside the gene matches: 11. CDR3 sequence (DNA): TGTGCCAGCTCACGTATCCCGGGACAGAATGATGAAAAACTGTTTTTT. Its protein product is CASSRIPGQNDEKLFF.

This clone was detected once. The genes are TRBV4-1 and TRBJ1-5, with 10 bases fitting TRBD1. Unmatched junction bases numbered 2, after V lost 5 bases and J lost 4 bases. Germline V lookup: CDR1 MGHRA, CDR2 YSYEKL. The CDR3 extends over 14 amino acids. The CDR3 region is CASSRQGANQPQHF. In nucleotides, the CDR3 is TGCGCCAGCAGCAGACAGGGGGCGAATCAGCCCCAGCATTTT.

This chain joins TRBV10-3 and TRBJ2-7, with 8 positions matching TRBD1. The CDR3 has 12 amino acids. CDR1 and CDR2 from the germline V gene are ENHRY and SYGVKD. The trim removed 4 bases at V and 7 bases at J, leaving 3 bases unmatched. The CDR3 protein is CAISGQGREQYF. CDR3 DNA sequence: TGTGCCATCAGTGGACAGGGGCGGGAGCAGTACTTC.

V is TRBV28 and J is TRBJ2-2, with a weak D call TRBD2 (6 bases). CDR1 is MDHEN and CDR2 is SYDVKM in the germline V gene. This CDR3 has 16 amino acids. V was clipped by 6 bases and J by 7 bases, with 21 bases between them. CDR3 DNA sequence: TGTGCCAGCAGGTTCTTGGGGGGATCACACCTCGGGGAGCTGTTTTTT. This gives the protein CASRFLGGSHLGELFF.

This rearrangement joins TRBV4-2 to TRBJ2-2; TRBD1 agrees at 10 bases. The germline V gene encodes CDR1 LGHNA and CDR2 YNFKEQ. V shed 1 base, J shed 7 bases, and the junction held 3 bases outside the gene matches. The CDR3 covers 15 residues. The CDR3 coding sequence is TGTGCCAGCAGCCAAGCCCGGACAGGGGGCGGGGAGCTGTTTTTT. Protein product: CASSQARTGGGELFF.

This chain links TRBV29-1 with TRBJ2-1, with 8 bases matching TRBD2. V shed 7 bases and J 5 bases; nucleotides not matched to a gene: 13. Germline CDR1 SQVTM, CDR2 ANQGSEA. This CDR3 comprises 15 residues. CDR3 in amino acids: CSDVHSGGRNNEQFF. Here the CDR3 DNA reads TGCAGCGACGTTCATTCTGGCGGGAGGAACAATGAGCAGTTCTTC.

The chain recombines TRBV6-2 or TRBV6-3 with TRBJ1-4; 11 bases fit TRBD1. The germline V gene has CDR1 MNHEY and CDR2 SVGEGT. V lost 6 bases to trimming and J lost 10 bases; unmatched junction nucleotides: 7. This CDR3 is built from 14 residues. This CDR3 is CASSRTGGAGKLFF. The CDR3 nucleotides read TGTGCCAGCAGCCGGACAGGGGGCGCGGGAAAACTGTTTTTT.

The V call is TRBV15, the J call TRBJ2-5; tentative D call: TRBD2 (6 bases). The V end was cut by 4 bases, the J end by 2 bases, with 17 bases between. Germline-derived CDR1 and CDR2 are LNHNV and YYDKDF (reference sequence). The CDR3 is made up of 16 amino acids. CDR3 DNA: TGTGCCACCAGCATCGGGCGGGGCGGGATACAAGAGACCCAGTACTTC. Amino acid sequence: CATSIGRGGIQETQYF. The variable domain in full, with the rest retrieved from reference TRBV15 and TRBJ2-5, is DAMVIQNPRYQVTQFGKPVTLSCSQTLNHNVMYWYQQKSSQAPKLLFHYYDKDFNNEADTPDNFQSRRPNTSFCFLDIRSPGLGDTAMYLCATSIGRGGIQETQYFGPGTRLLVL.

CDR3 DNA: TGTGCCAGCAGCGCTAGTGGGGCGGAGACCCAGTACTTC. This translates into CASSASGAETQYF. J is TRBJ2-5 and V is TRBV7-9; D is perhaps TRBD1 (5 bases). The CDR3 consists of 13 residues. V was shortened by 5 bases and J by 5 bases, with 12 bases between the two germline ends. Looked up from germline, CDR1 is SEHNR and CDR2 is FQNEAQ (reference sequence).

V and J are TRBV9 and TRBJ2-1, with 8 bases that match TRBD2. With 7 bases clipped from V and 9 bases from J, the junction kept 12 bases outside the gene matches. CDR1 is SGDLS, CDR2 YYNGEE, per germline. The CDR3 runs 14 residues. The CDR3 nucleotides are TGTGCCAGCGGGCCGAGCGGGAGTCGTTTTGAGCAGTTCTTC. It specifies CASGPSGSRFEQFF.

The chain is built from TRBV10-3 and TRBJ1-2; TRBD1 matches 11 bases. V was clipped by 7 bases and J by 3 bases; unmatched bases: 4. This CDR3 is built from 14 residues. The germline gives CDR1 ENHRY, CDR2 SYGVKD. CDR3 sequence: CAITRTGGDYGYTF. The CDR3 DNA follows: TGTGCCATCACCAGGACAGGGGGCGACTATGGCTACACCTTC.

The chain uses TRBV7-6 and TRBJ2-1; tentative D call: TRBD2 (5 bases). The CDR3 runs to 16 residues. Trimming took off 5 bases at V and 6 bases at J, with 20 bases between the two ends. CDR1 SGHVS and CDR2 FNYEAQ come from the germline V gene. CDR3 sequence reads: CASSIGDTRGGNEQFF. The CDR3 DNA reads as TGTGCCAGCAGCATCGGGGATACCCGCGGTGGCAATGAGCAGTTCTTC. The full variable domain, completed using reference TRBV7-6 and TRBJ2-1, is GAGVSQSPRYKVTKRGQDVALRCDPISGHVSLYWYRQALGQGPEFLTYFNYEAQQDKSGLPNDRFSAERPEGSISTLTIQRTEQRDSAMYRCASSIGDTRGGNEQFFGPGTRLTVL.

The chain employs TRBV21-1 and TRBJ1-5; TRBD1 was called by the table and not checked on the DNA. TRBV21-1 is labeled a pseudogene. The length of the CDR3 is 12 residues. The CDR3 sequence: CASSIGGQPQHF. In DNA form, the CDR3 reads TGTGCCAGCAGCATAGGGGGACAGCCCCAGCATTTT.

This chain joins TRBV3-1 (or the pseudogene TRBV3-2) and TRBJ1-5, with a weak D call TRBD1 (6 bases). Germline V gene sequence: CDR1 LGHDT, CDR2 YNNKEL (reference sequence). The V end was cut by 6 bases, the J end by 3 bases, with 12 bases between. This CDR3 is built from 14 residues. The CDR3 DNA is TGTGCCAGCAGTTGGGGGGGCCCCAATCAGCCCCAGCATTTT. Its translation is CASSWGGPNQPQHF.

CDR3 bases: TGTGCCACCAGGGGACAGGGGATTTGGACTGAAGCTTTCTTT. As protein: CATRGQGIWTEAFF. The V gene is TRBV24-1, the J gene TRBJ1-1, with TRBD1 matching 10 bases. Germline values: CDR1 KGHDR, CDR2 SFDVKD. Trimming took 7 bases from V and 5 from J; bases not matched to a gene: 6. The CDR3 extends over 14 amino acids.